One sample yielded the 22 T cell receptor beta chains listed below, sequenced in a study of T cell clones after liver transplantation. The data were produced by immunoSEQ multiplex PCR, yet TCRdb's version contains in-frame clones alone and is incomplete. Of 12,000 to 15,000 clones in the sample, 85% to 95% were seen once. This material consisted of CD8+ T cells from blood, taken before liver transplant. These receptor sequences come from a human donor who received a liver transplant.

This clone was found once. The chain combines TRBV5-1 with TRBJ2-7; D is perhaps TRBD1 or TRBD2 (6 bases each). The ends were cut back, 2 bases at V and 0 bases at J, with 12 bases in the middle. The germline CDR1 and CDR2 sequences are SGHRS and YFSETQ. There are 15 residues in the CDR3. The CDR3 loop is CASSLSGAASYEQYF. CDR3 DNA sequence: TGCGCCAGCAGCTTATCGGGGGCCGCCTCCTACGAGCAGTACTTC.

Sample share makes this clone medium-sized (0.01 to 0.1%). V usage is TRBV29-1 and J usage is TRBJ2-1; weak D call: TRBD2 (5 bases). This CDR3 has 14 residues. CDR1 is SQVTM and CDR2 is ANQGSEA in the germline V gene. Trimming stripped 8 bases from V and 5 bases from J, with 19 bases between. CDR3 sequence: CSTKSGVTHNEQFF. In DNA form, the CDR3 reads TGCAGCACCAAGAGCGGAGTTACCCACAATGAGCAGTTCTTC.

This chain uses TRBV6-5 with TRBJ2-7, with 10 bases identical to TRBD1. CDR3 length: 15 residues. CDR1 is MNHEY and CDR2 is SVGAGI in the germline V gene. Trimming took 2 bases from V and 2 from J; bases not matched to a gene: 3. The CDR3 nucleotides read TGTGCCAGCAGTTACCCTGGGACAGGGGCCTACGAGCAGTACTTC. Amino acids: CASSYPGTGAYEQYF.

This clone was recorded only once. The chain joins TRBV11-2 to TRBJ2-1; the match to TRBD2 covers 8 bases. Losses at the gene ends were 5 bases for V and 8 bases for J; bases not matched to a gene: 14. Looked up from germline, CDR1 is SGHAT and CDR2 is FQNNGV. The CDR3 runs 16 residues. CDR3 sequence: CASSLTGTRLMDEQFF. DNA for the CDR3: TGTGCCAGCAGCCTCACCGGGACTAGGCTTATGGATGAGCAGTTCTTC.

The gene calls are TRBV2 and TRBJ2-2; the D is unclear. The germline V and J ends were trimmed by 7 bases and 3 bases, with 9 bases remaining between them. This CDR3 has 13 residues. The germline CDR1 and CDR2 sequences are SNHLY and FYNNEI. The CDR3 nucleotides are TGTGCCAGCAAGGGCAGGTACACCGGGGAGCTGTTTTTT. It encodes CASKGRYTGELFF.

The chain recombines TRBV4-3 with TRBJ2-1, with D perhaps TRBD2 (7 bases). V lost 0 bases, J lost 4 bases, and 16 bases lay in between. The V gene's germline CDR1 is LGHNA and CDR2 YSLEER. The CDR3 runs to 17 residues. The CDR3 reads CASSQDPTGGPYNEQFF. The CDR3 DNA follows: TGCGCCAGCAGCCAAGATCCCACCGGGGGGCCATACAATGAGCAGTTCTTC.

Only one count was recorded for this clone. This chain connects TRBV5-6 to TRBJ1-1; no clear D. Trimming pared 1 base from V and 1 base from J, leaving 17 bases between. This CDR3 is 17 amino acids long. Germline V gene lookup returns CDR1 SGHDT and CDR2 YYEEEE. The CDR3 is CASSLYVTPKKNTEAFF. DNA for the CDR3: TGTGCCAGCAGCTTGTATGTGACCCCGAAGAAGAACACTGAAGCTTTCTTT.

The chain uses TRBV19 and TRBJ2-2; D remains ambiguous. V was shortened by 6 bases and J by 7 bases, with 6 bases between the two germline ends. There are 11 residues in the CDR3. Germline V CDR1 and CDR2: LNHDA, SQIVND (reference sequence). The DNA of the CDR3 is TGTGCCAGTAGGGACGACGGGGAGCTGTTTTTT. It translates to CASRDDGELFF.

For this clone: Different DNA sequences within this sample yield the same CDR3. V is TRBV30 and J is TRBJ1-1; D gene unclear. This CDR3 region has 13 residues. V was trimmed by 5 bases and J by 1 base, leaving 11 bases between them. Per the germline V gene, CDR1 is GTSNPN and CDR2 is SVGIG (reference sequence). CDR3 sequence reads: CAWGFPENTEAFF. The CDR3 nucleotides read TGTGCCTGGGGTTTTCCCGAGAACACTGAAGCTTTCTTT.

This clone was counted once. V gene TRBV29-1 combines with J gene TRBJ2-1, with a weak D call TRBD2 (6 bases). The V gene lost 3 bases and the J gene lost 3 bases, with 15 bases spanning the gap. This CDR3 is 15 amino acids long. Germline CDR1 SQVTM, CDR2 ANQGSEA. CDR3 residues: CSVEGKGRDYNEQFF. For the CDR3, the DNA is TGCAGCGTTGAGGGTAAGGGGCGGGACTACAATGAGCAGTTCTTC.

The genes are TRBV18 and TRBJ2-7; D perhaps matches TRBD1 (5 bases). Germline V gene lookup returns CDR1 KGHSH and CDR2 LQKENI. Trimming removed 4 bases at V and 0 bases at J, with 10 bases between. The CDR3 runs to 14 residues. The CDR3 is CASSQRQSSYEQYF. CDR3 DNA sequence: TGTGCCAGCTCACAAAGACAGAGCTCCTACGAGCAGTACTTC.

The rearrangement uses TRBV7-6 and TRBJ2-7, with D perhaps TRBD1 (5 bases). This CDR3 comprises 12 residues. V gave up 4 bases and J gave up 5 bases, with 9 bases separating them. CDR1 and CDR2 from the germline V gene are SGHVS and FNYEAQ. The CDR3 region has the DNA TGTGCCAGCAGCTCGAAAGGGGACGAGCAGTACTTC. Protein: CASSSKGDEQYF. The full variable domain, completed using reference TRBV7-6 and TRBJ2-7, is GAGVSQSPRYKVTKRGQDVALRCDPISGHVSLYWYRQALGQGPEFLTYFNYEAQQDKSGLPNDRFSAERPEGSISTLTIQRTEQRDSAMYRCASSSKGDEQYFGPGTRLTVT.

This clone turned up a few times. This chain connects TRBV7-9 to TRBJ2-7, with TRBD1 matching over 10 bases. CDR1 is SEHNR, CDR2 FQNEAQ, per germline (reference sequence). J gave up 2 bases and V 5 bases, and 9 bases lay outside the gene matches. The CDR3 contains 16 residues. As DNA, the CDR3 is TGTGCCAGCAGCGGGAACCGGGACAGGGGCGCCTACGAGCAGTACTTC. This encodes CASSGNRDRGAYEQYF.

The rearrangement joins TRBV5-1 to TRBJ2-7, with D possibly TRBD2 on 6 matching bases. Germline V gene sequence: CDR1 SGHRS, CDR2 YFSETQ. This CDR3 contains 15 residues. V gave up 4 bases and J gave up 4 bases, with 18 bases separating them. CDR3 residues: CASSITRELGYEQYF. The CDR3 DNA follows: TGCGCCAGCAGCATTACTCGGGAGCTAGGGTACGAGCAGTACTTC.

V usage is TRBV9 and J usage is TRBJ2-5; TRBD1 or TRBD2 may be the D gene (5 bases each). Deletions cut 3 bases from V and 7 bases from J, with 13 bases between. CDR1 and CDR2 (germline): SGDLS, YYNGEE. The CDR3 is 13 amino acids. The CDR3 loop is CASSGGASGTQYF. The DNA of the CDR3 is TGTGCCAGCAGCGGAGGGGCCTCGGGGACCCAGTACTTC.

This rearrangement joins TRBV15 to TRBJ1-1; D unclear. Per germline, CDR1 LNHNV and CDR2 YYDKDF (reference sequence). V lost 4 bases and J lost 0, with 18 bases in between. The CDR3 covers 17 residues. The CDR3 protein is CATSTTDGGTLNTEAFF. CDR3 nucleotide sequence: TGTGCCACCAGCACGACGGACGGCGGTACTCTGAACACTGAAGCTTTCTTT.

The rearrangement joins TRBV9 to TRBJ2-3; D remains ambiguous. The CDR3 has 12 residues. Trimming took 0 bases from V and 5 from J, leaving 4 bases between them. Germline V lookup: CDR1 SGDLS, CDR2 YYNGEE. CDR3 sequence (DNA): TGTGCCAGCAGCGTAGCCCAAGATACGCAGTATTTT. Translation: CASSVAQDTQYF.

The J gene is TRBJ2-1, the V gene TRBV11-2, with 8 bases aligning to TRBD2. This CDR3 is 16 amino acids long. The germline gives CDR1 SGHAT, CDR2 FQNNGV. The V gene end was trimmed by 5 bases and the J gene end by 7 bases; junction bases not matched to a gene: 13. CDR3 protein: CASSPLAGRVGNEQFF. The CDR3, as DNA: TGTGCCAGCAGCCCTTTAGCGGGAAGGGTGGGGAATGAGCAGTTCTTC. Supplemented by reference TRBV11-2 and TRBJ2-1, the full variable domain reads EAGVAQSPRYKIIEKRQSVAFWCNPISGHATLYWYQQILGQGPKLLIQFQNNGVVDDSQLPKDRFSAERLKGVDSTLKIQPAKLEDSAVYLCASSPLAGRVGNEQFFGPGTRLTVL.

This clone came up once. This chain connects TRBV30 to TRBJ2-6; D not certain. This CDR3 is 13 amino acids long. The germline V gene has CDR1 GTSNPN and CDR2 SVGIG (reference sequence). The germline V and J ends were trimmed by 4 bases and 0 bases, with 4 bases remaining between them. The CDR3 sequence is CAWIDSGANVLTF. The CDR3 bases are TGTGCCTGGATCGACTCTGGGGCCAACGTCCTGACTTTC.

The V call is TRBV5-6, the J call TRBJ2-7, with TRBD1 matching 9 bases. The CDR3 contains 14 residues. J gave up 6 bases and V 4 bases, and 8 bases lay outside the gene matches. Germline CDR1 and CDR2: SGHDT and YYEEEE. The CDR3 protein is CASSGKQGAGEQYF. The DNA for the CDR3 is TGTGCCAGCAGCGGGAAACAGGGGGCTGGCGAGCAGTACTTC.

The chain links TRBV11-3 to TRBJ1-2; perhaps TRBD1 as D (5 bases). Germline V lookup: CDR1 SGHNT, CDR2 YENEEA. The germline V and J ends were trimmed by 0 bases and 4 bases, with 12 bases remaining between them. This CDR3 is built from 15 residues. The DNA of the CDR3 is TGTGCCAGCAGCTTAGATGACAGTCCGGGCTATGGCTACACCTTC. This sequence encodes CASSLDDSPGYGYTF. Full variable domain (rest looked up from reference TRBV11-3 and TRBJ1-2): EAGVVQSPRYKIIEKKQPVAFWCNPISGHNTLYWYLQNLGQGPELLIRYENEEAVDDSQLPKDRFSAERLKGVDSTLKIQPAELGDSAVYLCASSLDDSPGYGYTFGSGTRLTVV.

The chain is built from TRBV19 and TRBJ2-5; TRBD2 is a possible D gene (5 bases). The V gene's germline CDR1 is LNHDA and CDR2 SQIVND (reference sequence). With 5 bases removed from V and 3 bases from J, the gap between germline ends came to 10 bases. The CDR3 is made up of 13 amino acids. CDR3 residues: CASSLDGEETQYF. The CDR3 DNA reads TGTGCCAGTAGTTTGGACGGGGAAGAGACCCAGTACTTC.